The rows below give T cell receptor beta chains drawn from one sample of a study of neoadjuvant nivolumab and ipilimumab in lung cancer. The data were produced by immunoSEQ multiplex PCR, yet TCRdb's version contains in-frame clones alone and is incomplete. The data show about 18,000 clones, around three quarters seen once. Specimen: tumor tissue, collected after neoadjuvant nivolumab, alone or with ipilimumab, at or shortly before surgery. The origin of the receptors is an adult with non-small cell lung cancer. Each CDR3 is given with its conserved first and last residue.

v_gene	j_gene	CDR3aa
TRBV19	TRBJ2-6	CASRWDRGLTGANVLTF
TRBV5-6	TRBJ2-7	CASSLRTSGRALYEQYF
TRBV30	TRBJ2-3	CAWSVMVGREDTDTQYF
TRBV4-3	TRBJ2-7	CASSQGWDYEQYF
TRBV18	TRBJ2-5	CASSPSLLRGQETQYF
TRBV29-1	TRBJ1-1	CSVAIGGEYTEAFF
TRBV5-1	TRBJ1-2	CASSLVLNYGYTF
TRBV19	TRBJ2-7	CASSGTLF
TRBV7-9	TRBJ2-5	CASSLRHSGRRRETQYF
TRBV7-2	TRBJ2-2	CASSHGRGGNGELFF
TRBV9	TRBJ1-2	CASSVEARGYGYTF
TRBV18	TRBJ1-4	CASSPGGNEKLFF
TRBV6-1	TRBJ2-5	CAGGVAGSQETQYF
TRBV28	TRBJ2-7	CASSRGDLPYEQYF
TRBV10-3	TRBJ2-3	CAISGRDISTDTQYF
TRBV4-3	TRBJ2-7	CASSQGEPGFSYEQYF
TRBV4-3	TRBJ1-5	CASSQSRGDNQPQHF
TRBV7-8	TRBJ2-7	CASSLYSNYEQYF
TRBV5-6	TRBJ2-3	CASSGVGLAEDTQYF
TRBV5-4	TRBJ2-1	CASSLGPLATGGEQFF
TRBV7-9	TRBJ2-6	CASSSTRGIGANVLTF
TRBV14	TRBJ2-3	CASSLTMGDTQYF
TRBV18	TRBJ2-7	CASSRGAQTYEQYF
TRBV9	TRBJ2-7	CASSVLGGGDEQYF
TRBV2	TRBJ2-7	CASRERETASGEQYF
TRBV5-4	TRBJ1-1	CASSFKTGSAEAFF
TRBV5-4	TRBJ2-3	CASSLEGLRLYDTQYF
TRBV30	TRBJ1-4	CAWSYPGGVNEKLFF
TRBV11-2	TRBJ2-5	CASRDGRVQEGETQYF
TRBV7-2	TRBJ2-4	CASSTPRPLAKNIQYF
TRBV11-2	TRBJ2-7	CASSRGGATGEQYF
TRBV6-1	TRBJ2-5	CASSEAEIGQETQYF
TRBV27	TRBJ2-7	CASTKGAGPYEQYF
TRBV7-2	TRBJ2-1	CASSLEAGNYNEQFF
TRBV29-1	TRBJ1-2	CSVEASGGGYTF